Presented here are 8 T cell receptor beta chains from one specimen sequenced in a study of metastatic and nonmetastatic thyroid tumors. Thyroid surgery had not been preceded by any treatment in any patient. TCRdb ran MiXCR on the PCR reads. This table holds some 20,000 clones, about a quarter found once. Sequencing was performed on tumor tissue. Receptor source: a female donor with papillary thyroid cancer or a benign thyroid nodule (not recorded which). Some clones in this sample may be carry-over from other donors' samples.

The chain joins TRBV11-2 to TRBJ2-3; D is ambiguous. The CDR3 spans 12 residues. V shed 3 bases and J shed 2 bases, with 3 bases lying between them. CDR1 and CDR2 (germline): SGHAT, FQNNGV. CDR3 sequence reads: CASSLVTDTQYF. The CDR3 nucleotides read TGTGCCAGCAGCTTGGTCACAGATACGCAGTATTTT. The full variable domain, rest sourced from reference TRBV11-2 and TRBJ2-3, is EAGVAQSPRYKIIEKRQSVAFWCNPISGHATLYWYQQILGQGPKLLIQFQNNGVVDDSQLPKDRFSAERLKGVDSTLKIQPAKLEDSAVYLCASSLVTDTQYFGPGTRLTVL.

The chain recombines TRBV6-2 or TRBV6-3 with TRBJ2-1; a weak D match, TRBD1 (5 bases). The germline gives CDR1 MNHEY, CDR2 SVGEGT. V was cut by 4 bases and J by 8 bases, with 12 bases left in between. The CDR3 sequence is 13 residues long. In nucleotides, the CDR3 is TGTGCCAGCAGTTTGGACAAGAACCATGAGCAGTTCTTC. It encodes CASSLDKNHEQFF.

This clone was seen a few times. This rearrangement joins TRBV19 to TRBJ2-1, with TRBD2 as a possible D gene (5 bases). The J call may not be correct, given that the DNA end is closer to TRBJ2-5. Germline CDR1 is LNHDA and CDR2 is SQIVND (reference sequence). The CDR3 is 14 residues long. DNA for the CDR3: TGTGCCAGTAGTATAGGAGGGCGCCAAGAGACCCAGTACTTC. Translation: CASSIGGRQETQYF.

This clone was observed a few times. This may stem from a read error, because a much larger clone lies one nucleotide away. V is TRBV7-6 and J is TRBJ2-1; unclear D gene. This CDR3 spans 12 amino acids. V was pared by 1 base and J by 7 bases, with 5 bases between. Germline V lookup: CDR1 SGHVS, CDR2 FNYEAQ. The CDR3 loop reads CASSLDLNEQFF. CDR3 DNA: TGTGCCAGCAGCTTAGACTTGAATGAGCAGTTCTTC.

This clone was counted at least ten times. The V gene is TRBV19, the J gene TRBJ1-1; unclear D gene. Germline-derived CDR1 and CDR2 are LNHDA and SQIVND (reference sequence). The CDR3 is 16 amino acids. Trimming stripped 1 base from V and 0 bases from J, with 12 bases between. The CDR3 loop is CASSIAQTAMNTEAFF. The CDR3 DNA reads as TGTGCCAGTAGTATAGCCCAAACAGCCATGAACACTGAAGCTTTCTTT.

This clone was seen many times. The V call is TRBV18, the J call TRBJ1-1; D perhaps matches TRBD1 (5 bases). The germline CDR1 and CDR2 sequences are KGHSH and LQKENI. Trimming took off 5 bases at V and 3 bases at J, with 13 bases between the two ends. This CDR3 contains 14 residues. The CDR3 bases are TGTGCCAGCTCAACTGTTGGGGGGGACACTGAAGCTTTCTTT. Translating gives CASSTVGGDTEAFF. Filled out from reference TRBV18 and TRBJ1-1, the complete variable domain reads NAGVMQNPRHLVRRRGQEARLRCSPMKGHSHVYWYRQLPEEGLKFMVYLQKENIIDESGMPKERFSAEFPKEGPSILRIQQVVRGDSAAYFCASSTVGGDTEAFFGQGTRLTVV.

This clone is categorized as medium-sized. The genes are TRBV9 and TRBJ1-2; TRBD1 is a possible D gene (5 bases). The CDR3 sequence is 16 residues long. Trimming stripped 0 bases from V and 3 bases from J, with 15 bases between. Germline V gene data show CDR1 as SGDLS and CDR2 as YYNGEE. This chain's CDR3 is CASSVDPFRDDYGYTF. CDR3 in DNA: TGTGCCAGCAGCGTAGACCCATTTCGGGACGACTATGGCTACACCTTC.

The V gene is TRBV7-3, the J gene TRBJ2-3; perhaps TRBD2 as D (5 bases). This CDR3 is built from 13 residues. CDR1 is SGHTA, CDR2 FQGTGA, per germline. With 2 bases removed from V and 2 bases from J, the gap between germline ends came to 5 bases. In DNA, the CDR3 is TGTGCCAGCAGCTTAGGACTCACAGATACGCAGTATTTT. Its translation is CASSLGLTDTQYF. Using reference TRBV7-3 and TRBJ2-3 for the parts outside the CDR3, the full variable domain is GAGVSQTPSNKVTEKGKYVELRCDPISGHTALYWYRQSLGQGPEFLIYFQGTGAADDSGLPNDRFFAVRPEGSVSTLKIQRTERGDSAVYLCASSLGLTDTQYFGPGTRLTVL.